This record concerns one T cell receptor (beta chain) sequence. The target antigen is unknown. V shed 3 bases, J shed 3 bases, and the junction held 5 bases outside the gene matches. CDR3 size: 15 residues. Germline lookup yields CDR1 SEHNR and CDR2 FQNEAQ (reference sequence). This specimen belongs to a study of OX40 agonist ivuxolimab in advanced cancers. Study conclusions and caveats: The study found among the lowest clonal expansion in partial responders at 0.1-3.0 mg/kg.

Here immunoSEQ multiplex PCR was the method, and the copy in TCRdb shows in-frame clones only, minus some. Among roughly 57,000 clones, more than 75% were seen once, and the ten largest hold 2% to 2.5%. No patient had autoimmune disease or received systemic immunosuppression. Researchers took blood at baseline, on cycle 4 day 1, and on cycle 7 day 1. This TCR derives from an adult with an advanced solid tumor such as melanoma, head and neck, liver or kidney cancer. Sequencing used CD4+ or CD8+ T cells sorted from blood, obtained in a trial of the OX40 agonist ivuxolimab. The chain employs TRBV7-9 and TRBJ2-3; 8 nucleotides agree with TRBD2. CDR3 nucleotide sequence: TGTGCCAGCAGCTTCGCGGGAGGAAAAACAGATACGCAGTATTTT. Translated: CASSFAGGKTDTQYF.